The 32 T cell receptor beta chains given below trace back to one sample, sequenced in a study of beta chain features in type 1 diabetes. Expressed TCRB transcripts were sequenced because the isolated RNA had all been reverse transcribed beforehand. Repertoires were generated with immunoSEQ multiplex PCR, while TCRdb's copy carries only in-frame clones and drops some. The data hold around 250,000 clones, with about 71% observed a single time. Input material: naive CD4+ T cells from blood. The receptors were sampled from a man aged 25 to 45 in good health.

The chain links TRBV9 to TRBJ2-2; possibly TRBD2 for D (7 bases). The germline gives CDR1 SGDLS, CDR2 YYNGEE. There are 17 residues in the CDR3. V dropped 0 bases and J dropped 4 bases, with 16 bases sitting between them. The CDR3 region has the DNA TGTGCCAGCAGCGTAGCTACTTTGGGAGGGGGCACCGGGGAGCTGTTTTTT. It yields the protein CASSVATLGGGTGELFF.

DNA of the CDR3: TGTGCCAGCAGCTCAGTGGAAAGCTCACCCCTCCACTTT. It yields the protein CASSSVESSPLHF. The chain has TRBV5-4 and TRBJ1-6; D ambiguous. V shed 3 bases and J shed 10 bases, with 11 bases lying between them. This CDR3 region has 13 residues. Germline loops: CDR1 SGHNT, CDR2 YYREEE (reference sequence).

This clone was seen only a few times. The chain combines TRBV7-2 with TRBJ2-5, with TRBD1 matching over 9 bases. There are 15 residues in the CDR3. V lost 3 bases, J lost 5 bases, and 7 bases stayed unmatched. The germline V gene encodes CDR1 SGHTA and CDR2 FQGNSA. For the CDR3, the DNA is TGTGCCAGCAGCTTCGGACAGGGGACCGGGGAGACCCAGTACTTC. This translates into CASSFGQGTGETQYF.

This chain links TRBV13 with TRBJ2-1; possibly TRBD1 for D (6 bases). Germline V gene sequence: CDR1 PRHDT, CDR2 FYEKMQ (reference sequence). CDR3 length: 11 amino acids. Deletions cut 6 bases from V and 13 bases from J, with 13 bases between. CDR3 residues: CASRSGTRQFF. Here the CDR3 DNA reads TGTGCCAGCAGATCCGGGACACGTCAGTTCTTC.

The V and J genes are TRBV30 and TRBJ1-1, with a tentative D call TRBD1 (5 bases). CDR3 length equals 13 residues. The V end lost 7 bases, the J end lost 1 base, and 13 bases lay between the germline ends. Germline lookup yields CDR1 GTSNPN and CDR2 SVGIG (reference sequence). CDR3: CASRTRQNTEAFF. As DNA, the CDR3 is TGTGCCTCCCGGACACGACAGAACACTGAAGCTTTCTTT.

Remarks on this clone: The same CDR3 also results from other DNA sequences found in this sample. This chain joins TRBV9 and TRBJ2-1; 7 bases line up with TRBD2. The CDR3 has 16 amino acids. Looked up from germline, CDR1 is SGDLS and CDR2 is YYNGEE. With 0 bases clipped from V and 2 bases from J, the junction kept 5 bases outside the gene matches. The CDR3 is CASSVGASGAYNEQFF. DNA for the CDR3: TGTGCCAGCAGCGTAGGCGCTAGCGGTGCCTACAATGAGCAGTTCTTC.

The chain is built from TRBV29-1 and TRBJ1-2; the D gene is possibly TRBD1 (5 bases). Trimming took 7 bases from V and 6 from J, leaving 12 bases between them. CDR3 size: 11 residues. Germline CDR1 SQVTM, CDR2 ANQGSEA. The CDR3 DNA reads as TGCAGCGGGGTAGGAGGGGATGGCTACACCTTC. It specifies CSGVGGDGYTF.

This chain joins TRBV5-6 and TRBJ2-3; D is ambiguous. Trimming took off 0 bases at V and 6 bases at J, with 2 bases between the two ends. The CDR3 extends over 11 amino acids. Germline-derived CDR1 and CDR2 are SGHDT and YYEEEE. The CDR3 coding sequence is TGTGCCAGCAGCTTGGGGGATACGCAGTATTTT. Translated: CASSLGDTQYF.

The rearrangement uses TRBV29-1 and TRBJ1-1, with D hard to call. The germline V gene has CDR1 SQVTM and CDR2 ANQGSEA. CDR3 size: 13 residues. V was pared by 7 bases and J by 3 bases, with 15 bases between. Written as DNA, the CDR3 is TGCAGCGCCGCGGTGGGCTCGGACACTGAAGCTTTCTTT. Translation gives CSAAVGSDTEAFF.

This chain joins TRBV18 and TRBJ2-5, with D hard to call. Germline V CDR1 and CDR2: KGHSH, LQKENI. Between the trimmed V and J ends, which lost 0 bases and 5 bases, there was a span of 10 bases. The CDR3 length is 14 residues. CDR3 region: CASSPPALGETQYF. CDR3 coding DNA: TGTGCCAGCTCACCACCGGCTTTAGGCGAGACCCAGTACTTC.

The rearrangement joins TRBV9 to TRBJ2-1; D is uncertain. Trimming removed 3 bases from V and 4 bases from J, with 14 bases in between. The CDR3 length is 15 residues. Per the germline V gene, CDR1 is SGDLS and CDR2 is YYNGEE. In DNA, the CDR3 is TGTGCCAGCAGCGGCCTGGATTGGCATTACAATGAGCAGTTCTTC. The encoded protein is CASSGLDWHYNEQFF.

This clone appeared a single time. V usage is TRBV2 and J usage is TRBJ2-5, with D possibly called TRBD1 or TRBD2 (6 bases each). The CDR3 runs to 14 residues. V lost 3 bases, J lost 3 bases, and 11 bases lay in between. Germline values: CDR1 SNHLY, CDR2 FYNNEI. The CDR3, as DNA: TGTGCCAGCAGTGAGGAGGGGGGCAAAGAGACCCAGTACTTC. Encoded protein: CASSEEGGKETQYF.

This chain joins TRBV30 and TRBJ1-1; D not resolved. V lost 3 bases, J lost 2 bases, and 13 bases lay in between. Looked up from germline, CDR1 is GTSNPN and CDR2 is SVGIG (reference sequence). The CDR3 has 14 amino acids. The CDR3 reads CAWRAGTPNTEAFF. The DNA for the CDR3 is TGTGCCTGGAGGGCTGGTACACCCAACACTGAAGCTTTCTTT.

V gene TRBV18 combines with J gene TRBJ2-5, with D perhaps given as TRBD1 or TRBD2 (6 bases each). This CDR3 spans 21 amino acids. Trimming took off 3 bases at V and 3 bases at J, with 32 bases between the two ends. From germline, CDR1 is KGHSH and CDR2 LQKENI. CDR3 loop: CASSPLPRLQGGRGSEETQYF. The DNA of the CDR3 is TGTGCCAGCTCACCGTTACCCAGACTACAAGGGGGACGGGGGTCCGAAGAGACCCAGTACTTC.

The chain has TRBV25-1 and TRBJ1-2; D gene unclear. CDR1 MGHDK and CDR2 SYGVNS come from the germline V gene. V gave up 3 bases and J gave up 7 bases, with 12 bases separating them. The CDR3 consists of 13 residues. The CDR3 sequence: CASSDLLRAGYTF. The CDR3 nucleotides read TGTGCCAGCAGTGATCTCTTACGGGCTGGCTACACCTTC.

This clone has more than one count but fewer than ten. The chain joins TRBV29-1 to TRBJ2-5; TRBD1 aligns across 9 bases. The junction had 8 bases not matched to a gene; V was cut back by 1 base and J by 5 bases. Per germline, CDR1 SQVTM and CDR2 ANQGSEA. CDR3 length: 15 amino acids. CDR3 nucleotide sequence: TGCAGCGTTGAAGTAGCACAGGGGGCAGGGGAGACCCAGTACTTC. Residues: CSVEVAQGAGETQYF.

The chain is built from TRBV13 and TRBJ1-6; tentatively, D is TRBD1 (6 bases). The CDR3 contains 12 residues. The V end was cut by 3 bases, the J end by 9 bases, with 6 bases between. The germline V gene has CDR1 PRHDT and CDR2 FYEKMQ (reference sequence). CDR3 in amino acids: CASSFRGSPLHF. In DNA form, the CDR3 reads TGTGCCAGCAGCTTCAGGGGTTCACCCCTCCACTTT.

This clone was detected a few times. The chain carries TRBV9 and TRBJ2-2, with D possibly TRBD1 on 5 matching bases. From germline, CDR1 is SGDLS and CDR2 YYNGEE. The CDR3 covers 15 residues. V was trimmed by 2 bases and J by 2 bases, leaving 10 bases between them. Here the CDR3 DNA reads TGTGCCAGCAGCGTTAGACAGAGTAACACCGGGGAGCTGTTTTTT. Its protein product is CASSVRQSNTGELFF.

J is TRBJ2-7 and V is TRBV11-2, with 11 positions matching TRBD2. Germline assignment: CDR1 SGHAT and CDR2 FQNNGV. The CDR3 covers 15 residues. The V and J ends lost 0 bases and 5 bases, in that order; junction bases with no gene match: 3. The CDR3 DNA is TGTGCCAGCAGCTTAGAACTAGCGGGAGTACACGAGCAGTACTTC. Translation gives CASSLELAGVHEQYF.

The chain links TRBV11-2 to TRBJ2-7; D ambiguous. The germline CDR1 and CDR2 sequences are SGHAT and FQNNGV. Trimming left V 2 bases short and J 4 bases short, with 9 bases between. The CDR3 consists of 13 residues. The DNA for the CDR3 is TGTGCCAGCAGCTTATCCCGAGAATACGAGCAGTACTTC. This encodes CASSLSREYEQYF.

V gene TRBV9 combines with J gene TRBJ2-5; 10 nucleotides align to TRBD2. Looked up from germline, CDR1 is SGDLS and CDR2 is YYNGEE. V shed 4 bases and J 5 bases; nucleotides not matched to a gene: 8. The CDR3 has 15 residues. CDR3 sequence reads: CASSQSGRAAETQYF. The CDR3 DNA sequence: TGTGCCAGCAGCCAAAGCGGGAGGGCCGCCGAGACCCAGTACTTC.

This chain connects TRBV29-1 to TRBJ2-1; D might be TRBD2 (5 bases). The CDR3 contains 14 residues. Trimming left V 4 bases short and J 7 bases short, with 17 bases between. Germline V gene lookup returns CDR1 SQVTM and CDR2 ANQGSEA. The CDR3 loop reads CSVVMMPRRNEQFF. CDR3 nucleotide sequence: TGCAGCGTTGTAATGATGCCGCGGAGGAATGAGCAGTTCTTC.

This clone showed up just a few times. CDR3 nucleotide sequence: TGTGCCAGCAGCTTGGACCACCATACGCAGTATTTT. Its translation: CASSLDHHTQYF. This chain uses TRBV7-2 with TRBJ2-3; D not resolved. The CDR3 has 12 residues. CDR1 is SGHTA, CDR2 FQGNSA, per germline. Trimming cost V 3 bases and J 7 bases, with 8 bases left between them.

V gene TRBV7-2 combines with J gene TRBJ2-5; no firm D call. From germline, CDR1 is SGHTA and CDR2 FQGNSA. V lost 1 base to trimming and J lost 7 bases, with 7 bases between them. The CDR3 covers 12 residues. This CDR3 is CASSLEVGTQYF. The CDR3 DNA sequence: TGTGCCAGCAGCTTAGAGGTCGGGACCCAGTACTTC. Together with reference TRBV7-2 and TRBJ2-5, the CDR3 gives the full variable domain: GAGVSQSPSNKVTEKGKDVELRCDPISGHTALYWYRQSLGQGLEFLIYFQGNSAPDKSGLPSDRFSAERTGGSVSTLTIQRTQQEDSAVYLCASSLEVGTQYFGPGTRLLVL.

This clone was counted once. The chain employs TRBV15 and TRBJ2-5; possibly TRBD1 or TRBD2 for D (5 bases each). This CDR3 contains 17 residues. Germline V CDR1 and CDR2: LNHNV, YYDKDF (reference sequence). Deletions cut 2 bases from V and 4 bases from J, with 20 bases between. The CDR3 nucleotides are TGTGCCACCAGCAGAACTCCCGGGACGGCCGGTGGAGAGACCCAGTACTTC. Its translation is CATSRTPGTAGGETQYF.

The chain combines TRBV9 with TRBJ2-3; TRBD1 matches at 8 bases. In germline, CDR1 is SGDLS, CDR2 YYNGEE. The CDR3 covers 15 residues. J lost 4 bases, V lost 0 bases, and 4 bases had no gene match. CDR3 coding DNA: TGTGCCAGCAGCGTAGGTGAGACAGGGGCAGATACGCAGTATTTT. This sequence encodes CASSVGETGADTQYF.

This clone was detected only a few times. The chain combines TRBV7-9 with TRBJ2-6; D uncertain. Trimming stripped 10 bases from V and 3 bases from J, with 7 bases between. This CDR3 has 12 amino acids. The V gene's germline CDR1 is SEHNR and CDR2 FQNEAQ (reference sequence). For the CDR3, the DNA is TGTGCCACCCCCAGTGGGGCCAACGTCCTGACTTTC. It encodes CATPSGANVLTF.

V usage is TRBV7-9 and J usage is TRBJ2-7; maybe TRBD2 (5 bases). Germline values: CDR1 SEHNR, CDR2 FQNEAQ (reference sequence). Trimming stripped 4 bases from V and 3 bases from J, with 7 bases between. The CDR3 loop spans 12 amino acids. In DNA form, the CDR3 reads TGTGCCAGCAGCTACCGGGGCTACGAGCAGTACTTC. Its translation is CASSYRGYEQYF.

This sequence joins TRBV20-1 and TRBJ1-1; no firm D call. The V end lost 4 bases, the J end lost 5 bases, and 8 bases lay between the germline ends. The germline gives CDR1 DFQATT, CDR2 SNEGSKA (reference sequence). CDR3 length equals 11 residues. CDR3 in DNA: TGCAGTGCTATCAGAGGGACTGAAGCTTTCTTT. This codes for CSAIRGTEAFF.

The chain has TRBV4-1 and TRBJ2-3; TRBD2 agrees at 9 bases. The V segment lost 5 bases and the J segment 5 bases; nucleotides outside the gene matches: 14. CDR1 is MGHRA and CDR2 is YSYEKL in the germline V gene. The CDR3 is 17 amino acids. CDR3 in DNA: TGCGCCAGCAGCTTTGCGGCGATAGCGGGAGCTGGAGATACGCAGTATTTT. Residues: CASSFAAIAGAGDTQYF.

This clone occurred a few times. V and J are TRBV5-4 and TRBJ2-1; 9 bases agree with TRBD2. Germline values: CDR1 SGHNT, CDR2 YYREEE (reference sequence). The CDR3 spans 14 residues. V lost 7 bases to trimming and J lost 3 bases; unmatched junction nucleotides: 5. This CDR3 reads CASASAGGYNEQFF. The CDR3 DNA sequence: TGTGCCAGCGCTTCAGCGGGAGGCTACAATGAGCAGTTCTTC.

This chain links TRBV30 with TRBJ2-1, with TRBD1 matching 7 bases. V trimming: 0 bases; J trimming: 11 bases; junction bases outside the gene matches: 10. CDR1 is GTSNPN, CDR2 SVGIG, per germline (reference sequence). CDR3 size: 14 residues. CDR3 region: CAWSVQAGGVKQFF. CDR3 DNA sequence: TGTGCCTGGAGTGTACAGGCAGGGGGAGTGAAGCAGTTCTTC.